What follows is one T cell receptor beta chain and its context. The antigen remains unidentified. Then a second PCR, running about 6 to 11 cycles, was carried out with a sample-barcoded 5' primer and a J-beta primer mix. A single record per CDR3 protein comes from TCRdb applying MiXCR to the 5' RACE reads. Of about 1.6 million distinct CDR3 sequences in the sample, roughly a third were seen once. The record originates from a study of blood T cells in healthy people across ages. Study-level information: Template switching caught about one barcoded beta molecule for each two T cells. Overall study findings and caveats: Per million T cells, TCR beta diversity dropped roughly linearly as age increased. In these data, TCR beta diversity tracked strongly with naive T cell percentage. It was not possible, with unsorted PBMCs, to conclusively compare naive and antigen-experienced cells.

The TCR comes from a woman aged 25 to 39 in good health. The sequenced material came from blood.

This chain's CDR3 is CASSPLAGVREQYF. DNA of the CDR3: TGTGCCAGCTCCCCGCTAGCGGGAGTAAGGGAGCAGTACTTC. The rearrangement uses TRBV27 and TRBJ2-7, with 10 bases lining up with TRBD2. Trimming took 8 bases from V and 7 from J; bases not matched to a gene: 11. This CDR3 has 14 residues. Germline V gene data show CDR1 as MNHEY and CDR2 as SMNVEV (reference sequence).